Following are 23 T cell receptor beta chains from one sample sequenced in a study of T cells in Graves' hyperthyroidism and ophthalmopathy (dated by TCRdb to the late 2010s). The library came from multiplex PCR. Sequenced using an Illumina HiSeq 2000. TCR beta CDR3 regions were amplified from RNA transcripts. For the first round of RT-PCR on the TCR CDR3, the HTBI primer set was used together with the Qiagen OneStep RT-PCR kit. TCRdb itself trimmed the public reads at Q25 with fastp, ran MiXCR and retained productive beta chains. A single entry per CDR3 protein holds the most common genes and DNA from its merged rows. Recorded for this sample are about 760,000 distinct CDR3 sequences; just over 35% of them occurred a single time. Roughly 30% of the sample is held by the ten biggest clonotypes. Material: blood. The receptors were sampled from a woman in her 40s with Graves' hyperthyroidism.

This clonotype has more than one count but fewer than ten. This rearrangement joins TRBV5-1 to TRBJ1-2; D is ambiguous. V was trimmed by 0 bases and J by 7 bases, leaving 10 bases between them. The CDR3 contains 13 residues. Germline V gene data show CDR1 as SGHRS and CDR2 as YFSETQ. CDR3 loop: CASSLDYSSGYTF. CDR3 nucleotides: TGCGCCAGCAGCTTGGACTACAGTAGTGGCTACACCTTC.

With respect to this clonotype: The CDR3 does not end in the conserved phenylalanine or tryptophan, so this is likely a read error. The chain carries TRBV10-3 and TRBJ1-6, with D unclear. This CDR3 has 15 residues. V lost 3 bases and J 3 bases, leaving 9 bases between the germline ends. Germline-derived CDR1 and CDR2 are ENHRY and SYGVKD. The CDR3 DNA reads TGTGCCATCAGTGAAGTGGTGGTCTATAATTCACCCCTCCACTCT. Amino acid sequence: CAISEVVVYNSPLHS.

The chain uses TRBV9 and TRBJ2-7; D is unclear. The CDR3 sequence is 13 residues long. The V and J ends lost 6 bases and 5 bases respectively, with 15 bases between them. Germline CDR1 SGDLS, CDR2 YYNGEE. CDR3 bases: TGTGCCAGCACCCCCCCCCGGATTGACGAGCAGTACTTC. It is translated as CASTPPRIDEQYF.

For this clonotype: This may stem from a read error, because a much larger clone lies one nucleotide away. This rearrangement joins TRBV10-3 to TRBJ1-2; tentative D call: TRBD1 (5 bases). The CDR3 extends over 16 amino acids. Germline loops: CDR1 ENHRY, CDR2 SYGVKD. With 5 bases removed from V and 4 bases from J, the gap between germline ends came to 20 bases. The CDR3 nucleotides read TGTGCCATCAGTTACGGGGGAGGATCGGGTAGCTATGGCTACACCTTC. Translation gives CAISYGGGSGSYGYTF.

There are many counts of this clonotype. The CDR3 reads CASSAGISGNTIYF. CDR3 sequence (DNA): TGCGCCAGCAGTGCAGGGATCTCTGGAAACACCATATATTTT. The chain joins TRBV10-2 to TRBJ1-3, with D possibly being TRBD1 (5 bases). The germline V gene has CDR1 WSHSY and CDR2 SAAADI. This CDR3 is 14 amino acids long. V was trimmed by 4 bases and J by 0 bases, leaving 7 bases between them.

V usage is TRBV29-1 and J usage is TRBJ1-2; 10 bases align to TRBD1. CDR3 size: 13 residues. The germline V gene has CDR1 SQVTM and CDR2 ANQGSEA. V trimming: 8 bases; J trimming: 4 bases; junction bases outside the gene matches: 7. The CDR3 spells CSSDRGLRYGYTF. CDR3 coding DNA: TGCAGCAGTGACAGGGGGCTGCGCTATGGCTACACCTTC.

This clonotype was seen ten or more times. J is TRBJ1-2 and V is TRBV10-3; D gene unclear. Germline V gene lookup returns CDR1 ENHRY and CDR2 SYGVKD. Trimming took off 3 bases at V and 6 bases at J, with 14 bases between the two ends. The CDR3 length is 14 residues. The CDR3 sequence: CAISDPGPSDGYTF. In DNA, the CDR3 is TGTGCCATCAGTGACCCGGGCCCCTCGGATGGCTACACCTTC.

This chain connects TRBV9 to TRBJ2-7, with D maybe TRBD1 (6 bases). This CDR3 region has 14 residues. The ends were cut back, 4 bases at V and 2 bases at J, with 13 bases in the middle. Looked up from germline, CDR1 is SGDLS and CDR2 is YYNGEE. This CDR3 is CASSLTGTTYEQYF. CDR3 nucleotides: TGTGCCAGCAGCCTTACAGGGACCACCTACGAGCAGTACTTC.

This clonotype has a count of ten or more. The J gene is TRBJ1-1, the V gene TRBV7-9; a weak D match, TRBD1 (6 bases). Germline values: CDR1 SEHNR, CDR2 FQNEAQ (reference sequence). Trimming removed 5 bases from V and 1 base from J, with 11 bases in between. CDR3 length equals 14 residues. This chain's CDR3 is CASSPGTWNTEAFF. CDR3 nucleotides: TGTGCCAGCAGCCCTGGGACATGGAACACTGAAGCTTTCTTT.

This clonotype occurred many times. The chain links TRBV15 to TRBJ1-1; unclear D gene. There are 15 residues in the CDR3. Trimming took 5 bases from V and 0 from J, leaving 13 bases between them. From germline, CDR1 is LNHNV and CDR2 YYDKDF (reference sequence). The chain's CDR3 is CATSAAPTVNTEAFF. The CDR3, as DNA: TGTGCCACCAGCGCTGCGCCAACAGTGAACACTGAAGCTTTCTTT. Full variable domain (remainder filled in from reference TRBV15 and TRBJ1-1): DAMVIQNPRYQVTQFGKPVTLSCSQTLNHNVMYWYQQKSSQAPKLLFHYYDKDFNNEADTPDNFQSRRPNTSFCFLDIRSPGLGDTAMYLCATSAAPTVNTEAFFGQGTRLTVV.

In this sample, this clonotype turned up many times. The chain has TRBV7-9 and TRBJ2-5; D possibly corresponds to TRBD2 (5 bases). The CDR3 has 12 residues. The germline V gene has CDR1 SEHNR and CDR2 FQNEAQ (reference sequence). Trimming removed 2 bases at V and 4 bases at J, with 5 bases between. CDR3 sequence: CASSLRGETQYF. In DNA, the CDR3 is TGTGCCAGCAGCTTACGGGGAGAGACCCAGTACTTC.

The sample holds a few counts of this clonotype. V gene TRBV6-5 combines with J gene TRBJ2-7, with D unclear. Germline CDR1 reads MNHEY; CDR2 reads SVGAGI. The CDR3 contains 14 residues. The ends were cut back, 2 bases at V and 1 base at J, with 9 bases in the middle. The CDR3 nucleotides read TGTGCCAGCAGTTACCTGGACGGATCCTACGAGCAGTACTTC. It translates to CASSYLDGSYEQYF.

This chain links TRBV10-3 with TRBJ1-2, with D maybe TRBD1 (5 bases). Germline CDR1 ENHRY, CDR2 SYGVKD. Trimming left V 6 bases short and J 6 bases short, with 17 bases between. This CDR3 spans 14 amino acids. CDR3: CAISETGTKNGYTF. The CDR3 region has the DNA TGTGCCATCAGCGAGACCGGGACCAAAAATGGCTACACCTTC.

The sample holds many counts of this clonotype. The chain couples TRBV4-3 to TRBJ2-7; no definite D call. Germline assignment: CDR1 LGHNA and CDR2 YSLEER. The V and J ends lost 0 bases and 4 bases respectively, with 10 bases between them. CDR3 length equals 14 residues. In DNA, the CDR3 is TGCGCCAGCAGCCAAGATGAGCGCGGATACGAGCAGTACTTC. Translated, it gives CASSQDERGYEQYF.

V gene TRBV6-2 or TRBV6-3 combines with J gene TRBJ1-2; possible D gene TRBD1, 6 bases. The CDR3 length is 13 residues. Trimming left V 6 bases short and J 3 bases short, with 11 bases between. CDR1 and CDR2 from the germline V gene are MNHEY and SVGEGT. In DNA form, the CDR3 reads TGTGCCAGCAGCGACGCAGGGGACTATGGCTACACCTTC. Translating gives CASSDAGDYGYTF.

The J gene is TRBJ2-7, the V gene TRBV7-9; TRBD1 matches at 8 bases. After removal of 2 bases from V and 3 bases from J, the junction contained 6 bases not matched to a gene. CDR1 and CDR2 (germline): SEHNR, FQNEAQ (reference sequence). The CDR3 is made up of 15 amino acids. CDR3: CASSLTGQVGYEQYF. CDR3 nucleotides: TGTGCCAGCAGCTTAACGGGACAGGTCGGCTACGAGCAGTACTTC.

The gene calls are TRBV7-7 and TRBJ2-5; 9 bases are shared with TRBD2. CDR1 is SSHAT and CDR2 is FNYEAQ in the germline V gene (reference sequence). The CDR3 consists of 15 residues. Unmatched junction bases numbered 9, after V lost 5 bases and J lost 5 bases. CDR3 coding DNA: TGTGCCAGCAGCGTTAGCGGGAGTAGGTTCGAGACCCAGTACTTC. Amino acids: CASSVSGSRFETQYF. Full variable domain (remainder filled in from reference TRBV7-7 and TRBJ2-5): GAGVSQSPRYKVTKRGQDVTLRCDPISSHATLYWYQQALGQGPEFLTYFNYEAQPDKSGLPSDRFSAERPEGSISTLTIQRTEQRDSAMYRCASSVSGSRFETQYFGPGTRLLVL.

The chain has TRBV7-2 and TRBJ1-5; 8 positions agree with TRBD1. The junction had 6 bases not matched to a gene; V was cut back by 5 bases and J by 3 bases. The germline V gene encodes CDR1 SGHTA and CDR2 FQGNSA. The CDR3 runs to 15 residues. CDR3 protein: CASSRGQGHNQPQHF. DNA of the CDR3: TGTGCCAGCAGCCGCGGACAGGGACACAATCAGCCCCAGCATTTT.

V is TRBV7-6 and J is TRBJ1-1, with D possibly TRBD1 on 6 matching bases. CDR1 is SGHVS, CDR2 FNYEAQ, per germline. CDR3 length: 15 residues. Trimming removed 4 bases from V and 0 bases from J, with 12 bases in between. For the CDR3, the DNA is TGTGCCAGCAGCTCGCAGGGGCAGCTGAACACTGAAGCTTTCTTT. This codes for CASSSQGQLNTEAFF.

Details on this clonotype: This sequence may be a read error, since a much larger clone differs from it by one base. The chain combines TRBV10-3 with TRBJ2-6, with D possibly matching TRBD1 (5 bases). The CDR3 runs to 14 residues. Germline V gene sequence: CDR1 ENHRY, CDR2 SYGVKD. The CDR3 here is CAVRQPSGASVLTF. The CDR3 nucleotides are TGTGCCGTCCGACAGCCCTCTGGGGCCAGCGTCCTGACTTTC.

The genes are TRBV6-5 and TRBJ2-2; D may be TRBD2 (6 bases). V gave up 6 bases and J gave up 7 bases, with 18 bases separating them. From germline, CDR1 is MNHEY and CDR2 SVGAGI. The CDR3 is made up of 15 amino acids. The CDR3 is CASSLLEGPGGELFF. The CDR3, as DNA: TGTGCCAGCAGCTTACTGGAGGGCCCCGGCGGGGAGCTGTTTTTT.

In this sample, this clonotype turned up a few times. V usage is TRBV7-2 and J usage is TRBJ1-2, with 7 bases aligning to TRBD1. The CDR3 spans 14 residues. The germline gives CDR1 SGHTA, CDR2 FQGNSA. With V trimmed by 2 bases and J by 6 bases, 6 bases remained unmatched. The DNA for the CDR3 is TGTGCCAGCAGCTTATCGGTTCAGGGGGATGGCTACACCTTC. Translation: CASSLSVQGDGYTF.

The rearrangement uses TRBV6-5 and TRBJ1-2; a possible D gene is TRBD1 (6 bases). This CDR3 is built from 12 residues. The V and J ends lost 5 bases and 8 bases respectively, with 12 bases between them. Germline CDR1 MNHEY, CDR2 SVGAGI. Here the CDR3 reads CASSVRGRGYTF. Written as DNA, the CDR3 is TGTGCCAGCAGTGTCAGGGGAAGAGGCTACACCTTC.